One sample yielded the 22 T cell receptor beta chains listed below, sequenced in a study of T cell responses to AZD1222 COVID-19 vaccine. Using immunoSEQ multiplex PCR, the repertoire was profiled, and TCRdb retains in-frame clones only, with some absent. The sample has around 140,000 clones, roughly nine tenths seen once; the top ten hold roughly 1.7%. Specimen: peripheral blood, collected on day 0 of AZD1222 vaccination. Receptors originate from an adult in good health.

The J gene is TRBJ1-2, the V gene TRBV2, with D perhaps matching TRBD1 (6 bases). The CDR3 sequence is 13 residues long. The ends were cut back, 3 bases at V and 6 bases at J, with 11 bases in the middle. Germline CDR1 and CDR2: SNHLY and FYNNEI. The CDR3 region is CASSDGGAHGYTF. The DNA of the CDR3 is TGTGCCAGCAGTGACGGGGGGGCCCATGGCTACACCTTC. The full variable domain, with the rest looked up from reference TRBV2 and TRBJ1-2, is EPEVTQTPSHQVTQMGQEVILRCVPISNHLYFYWYRQILGQKVEFLVSFYNNEISEKSEIFDDQFSVERPDGSNFTLKIRSTKLEDSAMYFCASSDGGAHGYTFGSGTRLTVV.

V and J are TRBV19 and TRBJ2-5, with D perhaps TRBD1 or TRBD2 (6 bases each). This CDR3 region has 13 residues. Germline V gene data show CDR1 as LNHDA and CDR2 as SQIVND (reference sequence). V was trimmed by 9 bases and J by 0 bases, leaving 11 bases between them. The CDR3 DNA sequence: TGTGCCAGCCGGGGGCCGTACCAAGAGACCCAGTACTTC. Residues: CASRGPYQETQYF.

The rearrangement joins TRBV4-3 to TRBJ2-2; 8 bases agree with TRBD1. Losses at the gene ends were 2 bases for V and 3 bases for J; bases not matched to a gene: 11. The CDR3 loop spans 18 amino acids. The V gene's germline CDR1 is LGHNA and CDR2 YSLEER. Here the CDR3 DNA reads TGCGCCAGCAGCCAACTGAGCGCTGGACAGGGTTACACCGGGGAGCTGTTTTTT. Amino acid sequence: CASSQLSAGQGYTGELFF.

The V gene is TRBV7-2, the J gene TRBJ2-3; D call uncertain. In germline, CDR1 is SGHTA, CDR2 FQGNSA. The CDR3 sequence is 14 residues long. The V and J ends lost 1 base and 4 bases respectively, with 9 bases between them. CDR3 in amino acids: CASSLGPWADTQYF. As DNA, the CDR3 is TGTGCCAGCAGCTTAGGCCCCTGGGCAGATACGCAGTATTTT.

The chain combines TRBV10-3 with TRBJ2-2; weak D call: TRBD2 (6 bases). Germline lookup yields CDR1 ENHRY and CDR2 SYGVKD. This CDR3 has 14 amino acids. The V and J ends lost 8 bases and 7 bases respectively, with 17 bases between them. CDR3 loop: CAISPRGEDGELFF. The DNA for the CDR3 is TGTGCCATCTCTCCGCGGGGAGAGGACGGGGAGCTGTTTTTT.

The V gene is TRBV6-1, the J gene TRBJ1-1; D is unresolved. With 2 bases removed from V and 1 base from J, the gap between germline ends came to 11 bases. CDR1 and CDR2 (germline): MNHNS, SASEGT. This CDR3 region has 15 residues. The CDR3 DNA is TGTGCCAGCAGTGAATGGTACGCGGAGAACACTGAAGCTTTCTTT. Translating gives CASSEWYAENTEAFF.

Concerning this clone itself: Its ends do not fully match the called genes, so a read error is possible. This chain's CDR3 is CASSLDTLMNGYTF. The CDR3 nucleotides read TGTGCCAGCAGCCTAGACACGCTGATGAATGGCTACACCTTC. The V and J genes are TRBV11-2 and TRBJ1-2; D unresolved. Germline V gives CDR1 SGHAT, CDR2 FQNNGV. The CDR3 length is 14 residues.

The V gene is TRBV11-3, the J gene TRBJ2-1, with D possibly matching TRBD2 (5 bases). This CDR3 has 13 amino acids. In germline, CDR1 is SGHNT, CDR2 YENEEA. The V gene lost 3 bases and the J gene lost 9 bases, with 12 bases spanning the gap. The CDR3, as DNA: TGTGCCAGCAGCTTCGGAAGACGGGGTGAGCAGTTCTTC. Protein sequence: CASSFGRRGEQFF.

The table lists this clone with a few counts. The rearrangement joins TRBV25-1 to TRBJ2-3; TRBD1 agrees at 7 bases. The junction had 5 bases not matched to a gene; V was cut back by 3 bases and J by 2 bases. The CDR3 consists of 15 residues. From germline, CDR1 is MGHDK and CDR2 SYGVNS. The CDR3 nucleotides read TGTGCCAGCAGTGAGCAGGGGGACATCACAGATACGCAGTATTTT. Its protein product is CASSEQGDITDTQYF.

The rearrangement links TRBV7-8 to TRBJ1-2, with a weak D call TRBD1 (6 bases). Germline assignment: CDR1 SGHVS and CDR2 FQNEAQ. The CDR3 is 13 amino acids. V shed 4 bases and J shed 8 bases, with 14 bases lying between them. CDR3 DNA sequence: TGTGCCAGCAGCTCCACAGGGAAAGAAGGCTACACCTTC. This gives the protein CASSSTGKEGYTF.

This clone was seen once. The rearrangement uses TRBV5-6 and TRBJ1-1; no definite D call. This CDR3 spans 16 amino acids. Trimming cost V 0 bases and J 0 bases, with 12 bases left between them. CDR1 is SGHDT, CDR2 YYEEEE, per germline. CDR3 region: CASSLVPLGLNTEAFF. DNA for the CDR3: TGTGCCAGCAGCTTGGTCCCCCTAGGGCTGAACACTGAAGCTTTCTTT.

J is TRBJ2-7 and V is TRBV18; maybe TRBD1 (6 bases). Germline V gene lookup returns CDR1 KGHSH and CDR2 LQKENI. The V and J ends lost 2 bases and 3 bases respectively, with 14 bases between them. There are 15 residues in the CDR3. The CDR3 DNA sequence: TGTGCCAGCTCACCAGGGGGCGACAGGTTCTACGAGCAGTACTTC. This codes for CASSPGGDRFYEQYF.

The chain links TRBV5-5 to TRBJ2-7; unclear D gene. With 3 bases removed from V and 5 bases from J, the gap between germline ends came to 12 bases. Germline V lookup: CDR1 SGHKS, CDR2 YYEKEE (reference sequence). CDR3 length: 13 amino acids. CDR3 protein: CASSSISFHEQYF. Here the CDR3 DNA reads TGTGCCAGCAGCTCCATTAGCTTCCACGAGCAGTACTTC.

The chain joins TRBV7-2 to TRBJ2-3, with a tentative D call TRBD1 (5 bases). The CDR3 extends over 15 amino acids. The germline V gene encodes CDR1 SGHTA and CDR2 FQGNSA. Trimming shortened V by 1 base and J by 4 bases, and 12 bases separated the two germline ends. CDR3 in DNA: TGTGCCAGCAGCTTAGAGTCCCAGGGCCCAGATACGCAGTATTTT. It yields the protein CASSLESQGPDTQYF.

CDR3 DNA: TGTGCCAGCAGCACCCCGGGGCCTAATGAGCAGTTCTTC. Encoded protein: CASSTPGPNEQFF. J is TRBJ2-1 and V is TRBV5-4, with D possibly called TRBD1 or TRBD2 (5 bases each). V was shortened by 4 bases and J by 7 bases, with 12 bases between the two germline ends. The CDR3 runs 13 residues. Germline V lookup: CDR1 SGHNT, CDR2 YYREEE (reference sequence).

J is TRBJ1-3 and V is TRBV19, with D unresolved. The germline V gene has CDR1 LNHDA and CDR2 SQIVND (reference sequence). V was shortened by 1 base and J by 0 bases, with 7 bases between the two germline ends. CDR3 length: 15 amino acids. This chain's CDR3 is CASSIAGSSGNTIYF. The CDR3 DNA follows: TGTGCCAGTAGTATAGCGGGGAGCTCTGGAAACACCATATATTTT.

The chain has TRBV14 and TRBJ1-2; 11 bases line up with TRBD1. Germline V lookup: CDR1 SGHDN, CDR2 FVKESK. CDR3 size: 16 residues. The V segment lost 4 bases and the J segment 4 bases; nucleotides outside the gene matches: 8. The CDR3 coding sequence is TGTGCCAGCAGCCCGCCGGGACAGGGGGTCCCCTATGGCTACACCTTC. Translating it yields CASSPPGQGVPYGYTF. Complete variable domain (other parts from reference TRBV14 and TRBJ1-2): EAGVTQFPSHSVIEKGQTVTLRCDPISGHDNLYWYRRVMGKEIKFLLHFVKESKQDESGMPNNRFLAERTGGTYSTLKVQPAELEDSGVYFCASSPPGQGVPYGYTFGSGTRLTVV.

V gene TRBV4-2 combines with J gene TRBJ2-7; no firm D call. The CDR3 runs to 13 residues. Trimming shortened V by 7 bases and J by 6 bases, and 16 bases separated the two germline ends. CDR1 LGHNA and CDR2 YNFKEQ come from the germline V gene. CDR3 in DNA: TGTGCCAGCAAACCGCAAGGGTTCTCCGAGCAGTACTTC. The encoded protein is CASKPQGFSEQYF.

The chain uses TRBV5-6 and TRBJ1-5, with a possible D match to TRBD1 (6 bases). V lost 4 bases, J lost 9 bases, and 20 bases lay in between. Germline V lookup: CDR1 SGHDT, CDR2 YYEEEE. The CDR3 is 15 residues long. CDR3 region: CASSMTGQGQGPQHF. CDR3 sequence (DNA): TGTGCCAGCAGCATGACCGGGCAGGGGCAAGGGCCCCAGCATTTT.

The chain joins TRBV19 to TRBJ1-2; the D is unclear. The CDR3 sequence is 12 residues long. Germline-derived CDR1 and CDR2 are LNHDA and SQIVND (reference sequence). With 7 bases removed from V and 4 bases from J, the gap between germline ends came to 10 bases. This chain's CDR3 is CASTSDLYGYTF. CDR3 bases: TGTGCCAGTACCTCTGATCTCTATGGCTACACCTTC.

The sample holds one count of this clone. This chain joins TRBV7-9 and TRBJ1-1; D is perhaps TRBD1 (6 bases). The V end was cut by 5 bases, the J end by 0 bases, with 19 bases between. This CDR3 is built from 17 residues. The germline CDR1 and CDR2 sequences are SEHNR and FQNEAQ (reference sequence). As DNA, the CDR3 is TGTGCCAGCAGCCCCTCGGGGGCGGCGCTGGTGAACACTGAAGCTTTCTTT. It is translated as CASSPSGAALVNTEAFF. The full variable domain, with the rest looked up from reference TRBV7-9 and TRBJ1-1, is DTGVSQNPRHKITKRGQNVTFRCDPISEHNRLYWYRQTLGQGPEFLTYFQNEAQLEKSRLLSDRFSAERPKGSFSTLEIQRTEQGDSAMYLCASSPSGAALVNTEAFFGQGTRLTVV.

The chain links TRBV6-1 to TRBJ1-3; D is perhaps TRBD1 (6 bases). The germline V and J ends were trimmed by 4 bases and 1 base, with 17 bases remaining between them. The CDR3 spans 17 residues. Germline values: CDR1 MNHNS, CDR2 SASEGT. Here the CDR3 reads CASSVIQGSDSGNTIYF. CDR3 sequence (DNA): TGTGCCAGCAGTGTCATACAGGGAAGTGATTCTGGAAACACCATATATTTT.